The rows below give T cell receptor beta chains drawn from one sample of a study of blood T cell repertoires in COVID-19. Sequencing used immunoSEQ multiplex PCR; TCRdb keeps in-frame clones, though not all of them. The sample lists approximately 120,000 clones, less than 85% occurring once. Material: peripheral blood. All receptors come from a human donor in a cohort sampled during active or convalescent COVID-19. Each CDR3 is given with its conserved first and last residue. D genes are given only for firm matches. A row's size may be missing; if present it is once, few, many or a size class.

v_call	d_call	j_call	clone_size	cdr3_nt	cdr3_aa
TRBV7-6	NA	TRBJ2-7	NA	TGTGCCAGCAGCTTAGGGGACATCTACGAGCAGTACTTC	CASSLGDIYEQYF
TRBV6-5	NA	TRBJ2-7	NA	TGTGCCAGCCGAACAACGACTACCACCTACGAGCAGTACTTC	CASRTTTTTYEQYF
TRBV27	TRBD1	TRBJ1-6	NA	TGTGCCAGCAAACTACAGGGGGTGAATTCACCCCTCCACTTT	CASKLQGVNSPLHF
TRBV11-2	TRBD1	TRBJ2-7	NA	TGTGCCAGCAGCTTAGGGCAGGGGGCCTACGAGCAGTACTTC	CASSLGQGAYEQYF
TRBV6-6	TRBD1	TRBJ1-1	NA	TGTGCCAGCAGTCAACAGGGGACTGAAGCTTTCTTT	CASSQQGTEAFF
TRBV15	NA	TRBJ2-7	NA	TGTGCCACCAGCAGAGTAGGCCCAGGCTACGAGCAGTACTTC	CATSRVGPGYEQYF
TRBV5-1	TRBD1	TRBJ2-7	NA	TGCGCCAGCAGCTTGGACAGGGGCTACGAGCAGTACTTC	CASSLDRGYEQYF
TRBV7-2	NA	TRBJ2-2	few	TGTGCCAGCAGCCCCCGACTAATCCGATACACCGGGGAGCTGTTTTTT	CASSPRLIRYTGELFF
TRBV19	TRBD1	TRBJ2-1	NA	TGTGCCAGTAGTATAGGGACAGGGGGATACAATGAGCAGTTCTTC	CASSIGTGGYNEQFF
TRBV6-2/TRBV6-3	NA	TRBJ2-3	NA	TGTGCCAGCAGTTACGTCCTAGCGAGGACAGATACGCAGTATTTT	CASSYVLARTDTQYF
TRBV7-2	NA	TRBJ2-2	NA	TGTGCCAGCAGCCTATTAAACACCGGGGAGCTGTTTTTT	CASSLLNTGELFF
TRBV5-1	NA	TRBJ2-7	NA	TGCGCCAGCAGCGCACAGGGTTCGGAGGACGAGCAGTACTTC	CASSAQGSEDEQYF
TRBV2	TRBD1	TRBJ1-5	NA	TGTGCCAGCAGTGCACAGGGGGCGAGGGGACAGCCCCAGCATTTT	CASSAQGARGQPQHF
TRBV24-1	NA	TRBJ2-3	NA	TGTGCCACCAGTGACCGACAGACAGATACGCAGTATTTT	CATSDRQTDTQYF
TRBV7-2	NA	TRBJ1-3	NA	TGTGCCAGCAGTCTAACCGGGAACTCTGGAAACACCATATATTTT	CASSLTGNSGNTIYF
TRBV19	NA	TRBJ1-1	NA	TGTGCCAGTAGTATAGTAGTGAGTAACACTGAAGCTTTCTTT	CASSIVVSNTEAFF
TRBV18	TRBD1	TRBJ1-1	NA	TGTGCCAGCTCACAGGACAGGGGGCGGTTAGGGACTGAAGCTTTCTTT	CASSQDRGRLGTEAFF
TRBV7-9	NA	TRBJ2-7	once	TGTGCCAGCAGCTTAAGTCCAGCCTACGAGCAGTACTTC	CASSLSPAYEQYF
TRBV10-3	NA	TRBJ1-5	NA	TGTGCCATCAGTGCTATCGGCGGTCAGCCCCAGCATTTT	CAISAIGGQPQHF
TRBV19	NA	TRBJ1-1	NA	TGTGCCAGTAGTATGCACGCAGTTATGCGGACTGAAGCTTTCTTT	CASSMHAVMRTEAFF
TRBV11-2	NA	TRBJ2-7	few	TGTGCCAGCAGCTTAGATACTGGACTAACCTACGAGCAGTACTTC	CASSLDTGLTYEQYF
TRBV11-2	TRBD1	TRBJ2-7	NA	TGTGCCAGCAGCTTGTTACAGGGGGCGCCCACCTACGAGCAGTACTTC	CASSLLQGAPTYEQYF
TRBV24-1	NA	TRBJ2-5	once	TGTGCCACCAGTGATTTGGATGTTGGCGGGGAGACCCAGTACTTC	CATSDLDVGGETQYF
TRBV2	NA	TRBJ2-6	NA	TGTGCCAGCACCCGGTACTCTGGGGCCAACGTCCTGACTTTC	CASTRYSGANVLTF
TRBV28	NA	TRBJ2-7	NA	TGTGCCACCCTCGGGGGGCCGATGTACGAGCAGTACTTC	CATLGGPMYEQYF
TRBV29-1	TRBD1	TRBJ2-1	few	TGCAGCGCCGGAGAATCCGGGACAGGGGTAGGTGAGCAGTTCTTC	CSAGESGTGVGEQFF
TRBV7-2	TRBD1	TRBJ1-2	few	TGTGCCAGCAGCTTATCGACAGGGACTAACTATGGCTACACCTTC	CASSLSTGTNYGYTF
TRBV27	NA	TRBJ2-3	NA	TGTGCCAGCAGTTTATGGTCTAGGTTCACAGATACGCAGTATTTT	CASSLWSRFTDTQYF
TRBV2	TRBD2	TRBJ2-5	NA	TGTGCCAGCAGTCGAGAAGTAGCGGGAGAGGGGGAGACCCAGTACTTC	CASSREVAGEGETQYF
TRBV5-1	NA	TRBJ2-5	NA	TGCGCCAGCAGCTTGAACCCGGGAGAGACCCAGTACTTC	CASSLNPGETQYF
TRBV28	NA	TRBJ2-2	NA	TGTGCCAGCAGTCCCCAGGGCGGGGAGCTGTTTTTT	CASSPQGGELFF
TRBV28	NA	TRBJ1-2	NA	TGTGCCAGCAGCCCCCTAACAGACATCTCCTATGGCTACACCTTC	CASSPLTDISYGYTF
TRBV6-5	NA	TRBJ2-7	NA	TGTGCCAGCCGCAGCGCCCACGAGCAGTACTTC	CASRSAHEQYF
TRBV18	NA	TRBJ2-5	NA	TGTGCCAGCTCACCACCGGAGGAGACCCAGTACTTC	CASSPPEETQYF
TRBV19	TRBD1	TRBJ2-5	NA	TGTGCCAGTAGTATTGGGACAGGGGAAGAGACCCAGTACTTC	CASSIGTGEETQYF
TRBV19	NA	TRBJ2-5	NA	TGTGCCAGTAGTTCAGGGAGGCAAGAGACCCAGTACTTC	CASSSGRQETQYF
TRBV9	NA	TRBJ2-3	NA	TGTGCCAGCAGCGTAAGAGCGGCCAGCACAGATACGCAGTATTTT	CASSVRAASTDTQYF
TRBV7-2	TRBD2	TRBJ2-5	NA	TGTGCCAGCAGCTTAGTAGGCGGCGGGGGGCCATTTGAGACCCAGTACTTC	CASSLVGGGGPFETQYF
TRBV7-6	NA	TRBJ1-3	NA	TGTGCCAGCAGCTTAAGTGCAGTCTTCTCTGGAAACACCATATATTTT	CASSLSAVFSGNTIYF
TRBV5-6	NA	TRBJ2-5	NA	TGTGCCAGCAGCTTGGCGGGGAGGGAGACCCAGTACTTC	CASSLAGRETQYF
TRBV24-1	NA	TRBJ2-7	NA	TGTGCCACCAGGGTTTCTTTAGTGGACGAGCAGTACTTC	CATRVSLVDEQYF
TRBV6-5	NA	TRBJ1-5	NA	TGTGCCAGCAAATCTTTGGACGGACACAATCAGCCCCAGCATTTT	CASKSLDGHNQPQHF
TRBV19	TRBD2	TRBJ2-3	NA	TGTGCCAGTAGTACACTAGCGGTGGTCACAGATACGCAGTATTTT	CASSTLAVVTDTQYF
TRBV21-1	NA	TRBJ2-3	NA	TGTGCCAGCAGCACCAGGGGCTGGGCAGATACGCAGTATTTT	CASSTRGWADTQYF
TRBV12-3/TRBV12-4	TRBD1	TRBJ1-1	NA	TGTGCCAGCAGAAATACAGGGGGGGCTGAAGCTTTCTTT	CASRNTGGAEAFF
TRBV2	TRBD1	TRBJ1-5	few	TGTGCCAGCGGACTGTCCCGGGACAGGGGGGGGTTTTATAGCAATCAGCCCCAGCATTTT	CASGLSRDRGGFYSNQPQHF
TRBV6-2/TRBV6-3	TRBD2	TRBJ2-1	few	TGTGCCAGCAGTTCCACGACTAGCGGGAGGGCCCCCTTCAATGAGCAGTTCTTC	CASSSTTSGRAPFNEQFF
TRBV9	TRBD1	TRBJ2-7	NA	TGTGCCAGCAGCGCTGGACAGGGGGTAGGTTACGAGCAGTACTTC	CASSAGQGVGYEQYF
TRBV28	NA	TRBJ1-1	NA	TGTGCCAGCAGCTCGAACACTGAAGCTTTCTTT	CASSSNTEAFF
TRBV6-5	TRBD1	TRBJ2-7	NA	TGTGCCAGCAGTTACTTCCGGGACAGGCCCTACGAGCAGTACTTC	CASSYFRDRPYEQYF
TRBV24-1	NA	TRBJ2-1	NA	TGTGCCACCAGTGACCACGCGGTGCCTTACAATGAGCAGTTCTTC	CATSDHAVPYNEQFF
TRBV5-5	TRBD1	TRBJ1-4	NA	TGTGCCAGCAGCTCATGGGACAGGCTAACGGAAAAACTGTTTTTT	CASSSWDRLTEKLFF
TRBV11-2	NA	TRBJ1-2	NA	TGTGCCAGCAGCCCTCATACACAGTTTAACTATGGCTACACCTTC	CASSPHTQFNYGYTF
TRBV18	TRBD2	TRBJ2-3	NA	TGTGCCAGCTCACGGGGACTAGATGCAGATACGCAGTATTTT	CASSRGLDADTQYF
TRBV2	TRBD2	TRBJ2-1	NA	TGTGCCAGCAGGATTCTAGCGGGGGGGCCCAATGAGCAGTTCTTC	CASRILAGGPNEQFF